This T cell receptor beta chain derives from a study of control samples from healthy donors and cancer patients. The CDR3 spans 16 residues. V was trimmed by 0 bases and J by 1 base, leaving 11 bases between them. The germline gives CDR1 SGHRS, CDR2 YFSETQ. Produced via immunoSEQ multiplex PCR; TCRdb's table is partial and in-frame only. Here the sample spans about 50,000 clones, 90% to 95% being singletons. The receptor comes from a man aged 25-45 years with colorectal cancer. This sequence joins TRBV5-1 and TRBJ2-1; D assignment may be TRBD1 or TRBD2 (5 bases each). What was sequenced was PBMCs. The CDR3: CASSLVGDLSYNEQFF. CDR3 DNA sequence: TGCGCCAGCAGCTTGGTGGGGGACCTTTCCTACAATGAGCAGTTCTTC. Filled out from reference TRBV5-1 and TRBJ2-1, the complete variable domain reads KAGVTQTPRYLIKTRGQQVTLSCSPISGHRSVSWYQQTPGQGLQFLFEYFSETQRNKGNFPGRFSGRQFSNSRSEMNVSTLELGDSALYLCASSLVGDLSYNEQFFGPGTRLTVL.